This T cell receptor (beta chain) was captured by sequencing in a study of T cell responses to AZD1222 COVID-19 vaccine. Overall study findings and caveats: White British people made up most donors, females outnumbered males, and clonal diversity was possibly underestimated.

The protocol was immunoSEQ multiplex PCR, while the TCRdb copy is restricted to in-frame clones and leaves out a portion. Of approximately 180,000 clones listed, about 89% are singletons. About this clone itself: What it recognizes is unknown.

The TCR originated in an adult in good health. Sequenced material: peripheral blood, taken on day 0 of AZD1222 vaccination.

Here the CDR3 reads CASSDGQGSGEKLFF. CDR3 nucleotide sequence: TGCGCCAGCAGCGACGGACAGGGGAGTGGTGAAAAACTGTTTTTT. J is TRBJ1-4 and V is TRBV5-1, with 9 bases aligning to TRBD1. CDR1 and CDR2 (germline): SGHRS, YFSETQ. This CDR3 contains 15 residues. The ends lost 4 bases at V and 7 bases at J; junction bases unmatched: 8.